A selection of T cell receptor beta chains follows, all from one sample in a study of Tregs in tolerant kidney transplant recipients. The assay was immunoSEQ multiplex PCR, and TCRdb's table has in-frame clones only and misses some. The table records some 60,000 clones, around 83% of them present only once. Sequenced: CD4+ T cells from blood. The receptors come from a human donor in good health. Both conserved end residues are part of each CDR3. The order of the fields is CDR3 DNA, CDR3 protein, J gene, clone size, V gene, D gene. A D gene is named only where the DNA matches it firmly. Some rows have no size entry. The others give once, few or many, or a class for an expanded clone.

TGTGCCAGCAGCTTCTCCAGGGGAGATGGCTACACCTTC | CASSFSRGDGYTF | TRBJ1-2 | NA | TRBV7-8 | NA
TGTGCCAGCAGCGTACACTGGGGGGGAGGAACCTCCTACAATGAGCAGTTCTTC | CASSVHWGGGTSYNEQFF | TRBJ2-1 | NA | TRBV9 | TRBD2
TGTGCCACCTCACGGGCGGGGAACACCGGGGAGCTGTTTTTT | CATSRAGNTGELFF | TRBJ2-2 | NA | TRBV6-6 | NA
TGCGCCAGCAGCTGGGGTCTCGGGAGCAATCAGCCCCAGCATTTT | CASSWGLGSNQPQHF | TRBJ1-5 | NA | TRBV5-1 | NA
TGTGCCAGCAGCCAGTACGACAGGGATGAAAAACTGTTTTTT | CASSQYDRDEKLFF | TRBJ1-4 | NA | TRBV7-9 | TRBD1
TGTGCTAGTGGTTTATGGGGGGCGGGTGAGCAGTTCTTC | CASGLWGAGEQFF | TRBJ2-1 | NA | TRBV12-5 | NA
TGTGCCAGCAGTGGGACAGGGGGCGTAATCGGGGAGCTGTTTTTT | CASSGTGGVIGELFF | TRBJ2-2 | once | TRBV25-1 | TRBD1
TGTGCCAGCACCCCCACCGGCGAGCAGTACTTC | CASTPTGEQYF | TRBJ2-7 | NA | TRBV6-6 | NA
TGTGCCAGCAGTGTTAAAAGAGATGGACAAAGTCGGGCCAACGTCCTGACTTTC | CASSVKRDGQSRANVLTF | TRBJ2-6 | NA | TRBV25-1 | NA
TGTGCCAGCAGTGAGGGGACTTACTACGAGCAGTACTTC | CASSEGTYYEQYF | TRBJ2-7 | NA | TRBV6-1 | NA
TGTGCCAGCTCACGGACAGCTGACTATGGCTACACCTTC | CASSRTADYGYTF | TRBJ1-2 | many | TRBV18 | NA
TGTGCCAGCTCATCCCAGGACGAGCAGTACTTC | CASSSQDEQYF | TRBJ2-7 | NA | TRBV18 | NA
TGTGCCAGCAGCTTAACGCGGTCGAGGAACTCCTACAATGAGCAGTTCTTC | CASSLTRSRNSYNEQFF | TRBJ2-1 | NA | TRBV11-2 | NA
TGTGCCAGCAGCGTAGACATTAACTATGGCTACACCTTC | CASSVDINYGYTF | TRBJ1-2 | NA | TRBV9 | NA
TGTGCCAGCAGCTTAGTGGTCCCCTACGAGCAGTACTTC | CASSLVVPYEQYF | TRBJ2-7 | NA | TRBV7-9 | NA
TGTGCCAGCAGTTACTCTAGACGCATAGGGTATGGCTACACCTTC | CASSYSRRIGYGYTF | TRBJ1-2 | NA | TRBV6-6 | NA
TGTGCCTGGAGTCCGTTGTCTGGGGCCAACGTCCTGACTTTC | CAWSPLSGANVLTF | TRBJ2-6 | NA | TRBV30 | NA
TGTGCCACCAGCACCGACAGGGCCGGCACAGATACGCAGTATTTT | CATSTDRAGTDTQYF | TRBJ2-3 | NA | TRBV15 | TRBD1
TGCGCCAGCAGCTTGGCATTAAACTACGAGCAGTACTTC | CASSLALNYEQYF | TRBJ2-7 | NA | TRBV5-1 | NA
TGCGCCAGCAGCCAAGATCTGAGACGTGGGAGCTACACCTTC | CASSQDLRRGSYTF | TRBJ1-2 | few | TRBV4-1 | NA
TGTGCCTGGAGGACCCCCCATAGGATATCCTACGAGCAGTACTTC | CAWRTPHRISYEQYF | TRBJ2-7 | once | TRBV30 | NA
TGTGCCAGCTCAGACAGGGACACTGAAGCTTTCTTT | CASSDRDTEAFF | TRBJ1-1 | NA | TRBV18 | TRBD1
TGTGCCAGCAGCAAAGGGGGACGGGGCACAGATACGCAGTATTTT | CASSKGGRGTDTQYF | TRBJ2-3 | NA | TRBV21-1 | NA
TGCGCCAGCAGCCAAGTTAAGATCGGCTCTAGCACAGATACGCAGTATTTT | CASSQVKIGSSTDTQYF | TRBJ2-3 | once | TRBV4-3 | NA
TGTGCCAGCAGCTACCACCCTCCGGGACTAGGAACTAACACAGATACGCAGTATTTT | CASSYHPPGLGTNTDTQYF | TRBJ2-3 | NA | TRBV7-2 | TRBD2
TGTGCCAGCTCACCACAGGCGGGACAGGAGGAGACCCAGTACTTC | CASSPQAGQEETQYF | TRBJ2-5 | NA | TRBV18 | TRBD1
TGCAGCGTTGTAGGTATCACTGAAGCTTTCTTT | CSVVGITEAFF | TRBJ1-1 | few | TRBV29-1 | NA
TGTGCCAGCAGGGCTCGCGGGGGCAACAATGAGCAGTTCTTC | CASRARGGNNEQFF | TRBJ2-1 | NA | TRBV5-4 | NA
TGTGCCAGCAGTTCTCCCGGGGGGGCGGGGGCGCAAGAGACCCAGTACTTC | CASSSPGGAGAQETQYF | TRBJ2-5 | NA | TRBV27 | TRBD2
TGTGCCAGCAGCTTCACGGGTACTAGCACAGATACGCAGTATTTT | CASSFTGTSTDTQYF | TRBJ2-3 | once | TRBV11-1 | NA
TGCGCCAGCAGCCTCCCGGGGAACACTGAAGCTTTCTTT | CASSLPGNTEAFF | TRBJ1-1 | NA | TRBV5-1 | NA
TGTGCCAGCAGCTCCCCTCCCTCAGGGTGGACAGGGATCCACGAGCAGTACTTC | CASSSPPSGWTGIHEQYF | TRBJ2-7 | NA | TRBV7-9 | TRBD1
TGTGCCCGGACATTGGGGCGGACCGGGGAGCTGTTTTTT | CARTLGRTGELFF | TRBJ2-2 | NA | TRBV30 | NA
TGTGCCAGCTCACCGACGGGACTAGCGGGAGGGAAGTCCTACGAGCAGTACTTC | CASSPTGLAGGKSYEQYF | TRBJ2-7 | NA | TRBV18 | TRBD2
TGTGCCAGCACCGGACGGGCTGAGGGCGGCTACACCTTC | CASTGRAEGGYTF | TRBJ1-2 | NA | TRBV28 | NA
TGTGCCAGCAGCTTAGATCGGCTGGAGGGGAGTACGCAGTATTTT | CASSLDRLEGSTQYF | TRBJ2-3 | NA | TRBV11-2 | NA
TGTGCCAGCTTCCGGGACATTTACACTGAAGCTTTCTTT | CASFRDIYTEAFF | TRBJ1-1 | NA | TRBV6-5 | NA
TGTGCCACCAGCAGAGGAGTTGAGGGAGGGGACACTGAAGCTTTCTTT | CATSRGVEGGDTEAFF | TRBJ1-1 | NA | TRBV15 | NA
TGTGCCAGCAGCATAGAGACCCAGTACTTC | CASSIETQYF | TRBJ2-5 | NA | TRBV5-7 | NA
TGCGCCAGCAGCTTATCAGACAGGGAAGATGGCTACACCTTC | CASSLSDREDGYTF | TRBJ1-2 | NA | TRBV5-1 | TRBD1
TGTGCCAGCAGTGCCTCGACAGGGGCTGGAAACACCATATATTTT | CASSASTGAGNTIYF | TRBJ1-3 | NA | TRBV25-1 | TRBD1
TGTGCCAGCAGGGGCGGGACAGGGATAAATCAGCCCCAGCATTTT | CASRGGTGINQPQHF | TRBJ1-5 | NA | TRBV6-1 | TRBD1
TGTGCCAGCAGCCAAGGTGGAGGGTCGAATTCACCCCTCCACTTT | CASSQGGGSNSPLHF | TRBJ1-6 | once | TRBV14 | NA
TGCGCCAGCAGCCAAGCTAGCGGGATCGGGCAGTACTTC | CASSQASGIGQYF | TRBJ2-7 | NA | TRBV4-3 | TRBD2
TGTGCCAGCAGCGATTACGTGGGGACAACTGAGCAGTTCTTC | CASSDYVGTTEQFF | TRBJ2-1 | medium-sized | TRBV7-3 | NA
TGTGCCAGCAGTCAAAGTCACTATCCCCTCCACTTT | CASSQSHYPLHF | TRBJ1-6 | few | TRBV6-5 | NA
TGTGCCAGCAGCGTAGCGGGGGCGGGGTACAATGAGCAGTTCTTC | CASSVAGAGYNEQFF | TRBJ2-1 | NA | TRBV9 | NA
TGTGCCAGCAGCCCCGTGGTAGCGGGGGCCCAAGAGACCCAGTACTTC | CASSPVVAGAQETQYF | TRBJ2-5 | NA | TRBV7-9 | TRBD2
TGTGCCAGTAGCCTAGCGGGAGTTGTGACCGAGCAGTACTTC | CASSLAGVVTEQYF | TRBJ2-7 | NA | TRBV19 | TRBD2
TGTGCCATCAGCGACAGACAGTCGAGGATCTACGAGCAGTACTTC | CAISDRQSRIYEQYF | TRBJ2-7 | NA | TRBV10-3 | NA
TGTGCCAGCAGTCGACCCGATGGGGCCGGGGAAAAACTGTTTTTT | CASSRPDGAGEKLFF | TRBJ1-4 | NA | TRBV11-1 | NA